The TCR beta chain under discussion was sequenced for a study of identical twins. Study results and caveats: Cross-sectional statistical analysis, not tracking of the same donors, underpinned the conclusions.

This clonotype was seen a handful of times. Antigen: not known. Deletions cut 5 bases from V and 2 bases from J, with 12 bases between. Germline CDR1 SGHDN, CDR2 FVKESK. This CDR3 comprises 14 residues. From the 5' RACE reads, TCRdb called clonotypes with MiXCR, one entry per CDR3 protein. The table has more than 1.5 million distinct CDR3 sequences, around 29% seen once. Healthy Caucasians made up all donors. Sequencing used cord blood. The J gene is TRBJ2-5, the V gene TRBV14; D call uncertain. This sequence originates from a newborn girl in good health. In DNA form, the CDR3 reads TGTGCCAGCAGCGGGCGGCCACGTCAAGAGACCCAGTACTTC. This translates into CASSGRPRQETQYF.